This T cell receptor (beta chain) derives from a study of shared clonotypes between healthy human individuals (dated by TCRdb to between 2020 and 2021). Concerning the study at large: The cohort comprised two women and a few men aged 18 to 49 years. For each donor, CD4 naive and CD4 memory were each given three plates, CD8 naive was given two plates, and CD8 memory was given one plate. To estimate repertoire size and how much clonotype sharing occurs between individuals, the study deeply sequenced the blood TCR repertoires of several healthy adults. To increase sequencing depth and limit assay-specific biases, TCR repertoire library preparation and sequencing were carried out by different laboratories using diverse techniques. Each donor's leukapheresis produced roughly between about 0.9 and 9.5 billion PBMCs. The research as a whole found: Pairwise subsampling led to the expectation that sequencing depth would affect the degree of clonotype sharing among donors. Sampling was restricted to blood, and TCR repertoires in tissue are likely to differ from TCR repertoires in blood. About 5% of naive CD4, around 3.6% of naive CD8, around 2.3% of memory CD4, and 0.4% of memory CD8 clonotypes were shared across several donors. Incomplete sequencing was indicated by rarefaction of sorted-subset datasets, despite the large sequencing depth. The genetic and exposure-history diversity represented was limited by the small number of donors. Larger estimated clonotype richness was generally found for naive subsets than for memory subsets. Clonotypes shared by all four sorted-subset donors showed higher generation probabilities than non-shared clonotypes.

A word on this clone: Its antigen is not yet known. Per-base qualities were not stored, and no clone one base away is much larger.

The CDR3 has 15 amino acids, counting the end cysteine and phenylalanine. Of the read, only the CDR3 DNA is kept; its 45 bases are in frame from base 1. CD8 naive samples were obtained by positive selection for CCR7 among CD45RO-negative cells, yielding a CD45RA+CCR7+ population from which TemRA cells were excluded. Donors were healthy HIV-negative adults with no recently reported acute infections or vaccinations. Every donor was a Caucasian adult residing in Nashville, Tennessee, USA. After blood collection by leukapheresis, PBMCs were isolated using Ficoll-Histopaque density gradient centrifugation and then cryopreserved in the vapor phase of liquid nitrogen. Analytical flow cytometry was used to check the purity and quantity of each magnetically sorted T cell population. From each sorted fraction, genomic DNA was isolated and quantified by UV absorbance on a Nanodrop 2000c. Using the deep immunoSEQ assay, multiplex PCR amplified TCR CDR3 regions from genomic DNA. Extracted genomic DNA from each cell subset was spread evenly across all wells of several immunoSEQ 96-well plates, with each plate serving as a replicate. For sorted subsets, about 0.2 ug genomic DNA, equal to 30,000 or so T cell genomes, was loaded into each replicate PCR. Purified libraries were quantified with a Qubit 3.0 fluorometer, sized on a Bioanalyzer 2100, and re-quantified with the KAPA Library Quantification kit. A separate single-read 150-cycle Illumina NextSeq 550 flow cell was used to sequence each immunoSEQ 96-well plate. Regarding the original processing steps: Because the immunoSEQ output held only junctional sequences and lacked quality scores, the filtering could not match the filtering applied to full-length reads. Sequences were annotated with PyIR, a Python wrapper for IgBLAST v1.9, using IMGT germline references to assign V/J genes and CDR3. Reads with weak V/J assignments (E-value above 1e-6), missing CDR3, stop codons, out-of-frame junctions, or ambiguous translated residues were removed. V3J clonotypes were defined by identical inferred V gene, J gene, and CDR3 amino acid sequence. Percentage overlap between repertoires was computed as shared unique clonotypes divided by the size of the smaller repertoire. Three approaches were used to assess repertoire richness: RTK rarefaction, the Chao1 estimator, and Recon v2.1 estimates of unobserved clonotypes. Generation probabilities for all TCRbeta clonotypes obtained by the gDNA method from a handful of donors were computed using OLGA. As stored in TCRdb, this immuneACCESS dataset retains in-frame rearrangements with V and J assigned. A fraction of the clones does not appear; measured against another copy, unresolved V genes explain less than half of the discrepancy, and the remainder lacks a known reason. For V, J and clone size, that table is used; D and trimming come from the DNA. Here the sample has 1.5 million to 2.5 million clones; about 95% occur a single time. The top ten clonotypes cover 1% to 1.5% of the sample.

Material: naive CD8+ T cells sorted from blood. The cell subset or site label corresponds to: CD45RA+CCR7+. Rearrangement joined TRBV21-1 to TRBJ1-5. TRBV21-1 corresponds to a pseudogene. The TCR sequence derives from a man younger than 30 in good health. The CDR3 sequence is CASSTSGRFNQPQHF. In nucleotide form, the sequence is TGTGCCAGCAGCACCTCTGGACGTTTCAATCAGCCCCAGCATTTT.